Below, 25 T cell receptor beta chains from the same sample are listed, as sequenced in a study of blood T cell repertoires in COVID-19. Assay used: immunoSEQ multiplex PCR; TCRdb lists only in-frame clones, some missing. The table has 250,000 to 300,000 clones, just over 90% seen once; the top ten hold 2% to 2.5%. Sequencing was done on a sample of peripheral blood. Every receptor here comes from a woman in her 30s with COVID-19, enrolled during active disease.

V and J are TRBV19 and TRBJ2-7, with a tentative D call TRBD2 (6 bases). CDR1 and CDR2 (germline): LNHDA, SQIVND (reference sequence). V shed 5 bases and J shed 0 bases, with 14 bases lying between them. This CDR3 is built from 15 residues. CDR3 region: CASSPGLQFSYEQYF. CDR3 DNA sequence: TGTGCCAGTAGTCCGGGACTCCAGTTCTCCTACGAGCAGTACTTC.

The J gene is TRBJ2-2, the V gene TRBV21-1; the D call of TRBD1 is as the table states it, not checked on the DNA. TRBV21-1 is a pseudogene segment. This CDR3 spans 15 amino acids. For the CDR3, the DNA is TGTGCCAGCAGTACGGGACAGGGAGTCACCGGGGAGCTGTTTTTT. Amino acids: CASSTGQGVTGELFF.

In DNA form, the CDR3 reads TGTGCCAGCAGTTTATTTGGGGGGTCCTACGAGCAGTACTTC. This translates into CASSLFGGSYEQYF. The chain carries TRBV27 and TRBJ2-7, with D maybe TRBD2 (6 bases). There are 14 residues in the CDR3. The germline V and J ends were trimmed by 1 base and 1 base, with 8 bases remaining between them. Germline CDR1 MNHEY, CDR2 SMNVEV (reference sequence).

This clone was detected only once. The CDR3 reads CASSEGGGRGLSGANVLTF. The CDR3 nucleotides are TGTGCCAGCAGTGAAGGGGGCGGGAGGGGCCTCTCTGGGGCCAACGTCCTGACTTTC. The chain has TRBV6-1 and TRBJ2-6; the match to TRBD2 covers 9 bases. The CDR3 runs 19 residues. The junction had 7 bases not matched to a gene; V was cut back by 1 base and J by 0 bases. Germline CDR1 is MNHNS and CDR2 is SASEGT.

The V gene is TRBV19, the J gene TRBJ2-3, with a weak D call TRBD1 (5 bases). Trimming took 9 bases from V and 1 from J, leaving 8 bases between them. CDR3 length: 12 residues. CDR1 is LNHDA and CDR2 is SQIVND in the germline V gene (reference sequence). CDR3 protein: CASLGGTDTQYF. The DNA of the CDR3 is TGTGCCAGCCTAGGGGGCACAGATACGCAGTATTTT.

V and J are TRBV19 and TRBJ1-1; no clear D gene. The length of the CDR3 is 16 residues. Germline assignment: CDR1 LNHDA and CDR2 SQIVND (reference sequence). The V and J ends lost 3 bases and 4 bases respectively, with 18 bases between them. The CDR3 region has the DNA TGTGCCAGTAGTATTAGGTCGGTCGCTGGGAGCACTGAAGCTTTCTTT. Amino acid sequence: CASSIRSVAGSTEAFF.

This rearrangement joins TRBV6-5 to TRBJ2-5, with 9 nucleotides matching TRBD2. The CDR3 consists of 15 residues. The ends lost 2 bases at V and 4 bases at J; junction bases unmatched: 5. CDR1 and CDR2 (germline): MNHEY, SVGAGI. In DNA, the CDR3 is TGTGCCAGCAGTTACCCTAGCGGGGAGGCAGAGACCCAGTACTTC. Protein sequence: CASSYPSGEAETQYF.

The J gene is TRBJ1-1, the V gene TRBV19, with 7 bases lining up with TRBD1. The CDR3 consists of 14 residues. V was clipped by 5 bases and J by 4 bases; unmatched bases: 7. Germline V gene data show CDR1 as LNHDA and CDR2 as SQIVND (reference sequence). The DNA of the CDR3 is TGTGCCAGTAGTTACAGGGGTGAGACCACTGAAGCTTTCTTT. Protein product: CASSYRGETTEAFF.

V is TRBV4-1 and J is TRBJ1-2; D possibly corresponds to TRBD1 (5 bases). Between the trimmed V and J ends, which lost 0 bases and 8 bases, there was a span of 10 bases. The germline V gene has CDR1 MGHRA and CDR2 YSYEKL. The CDR3 is 13 amino acids. This CDR3 reads CASSQDITGGYTF. The CDR3 nucleotides read TGCGCCAGCAGCCAAGATATAACAGGAGGCTACACCTTC.

This chain connects TRBV10-3 to TRBJ2-5; TRBD1 aligns across 8 bases. Unmatched junction bases numbered 12, after V lost 10 bases and J lost 2 bases. CDR1 is ENHRY and CDR2 is SYGVKD in the germline V gene. The CDR3 consists of 15 residues. The CDR3 DNA is TGTGCCAGCGGGGCAGGGGGCGCGAGGCAAGAGACCCAGTACTTC. This encodes CASGAGGARQETQYF.

J is TRBJ2-3 and V is TRBV30, with D maybe TRBD1 (6 bases). The CDR3 loop spans 13 amino acids. Trimming cost V 5 bases and J 2 bases, with 11 bases left between them. Germline-derived CDR1 and CDR2 are GTSNPN and SVGIG (reference sequence). CDR3 DNA: TGTGCCTGGCACAGGGACCCCACAGATACGCAGTATTTT. Protein product: CAWHRDPTDTQYF.

This chain joins TRBV21-1 and TRBJ2-7; TRBD2 is taken as the D call from the table, unchecked against the DNA. TRBV21-1 is termed a pseudogene. There are 16 residues in the CDR3. CDR3 in DNA: TGTGCCAGCAGCAAAGGACTAGCGGGTGGGGCCTACGAGCAGTACTTC. Translating gives CASSKGLAGGAYEQYF.

The gene calls are TRBV28 and TRBJ1-3; D might be TRBD1 (6 bases). Looked up from germline, CDR1 is MDHEN and CDR2 is SYDVKM. The CDR3 is 14 amino acids. The V end was cut by 6 bases, the J end by 2 bases, with 11 bases between. The CDR3 coding sequence is TGTGCCAGCAGCTTTCCAGGGGCTGGAAACACCATATATTTT. Translating gives CASSFPGAGNTIYF.

The chain is built from TRBV21-1 and TRBJ1-5; the table names TRBD1, a call not compared with the DNA. TRBV21-1 is termed a pseudogene. The CDR3 runs 14 residues. CDR3 in amino acids: CASNGQGAVQPQHF. The CDR3 nucleotides read TGTGCCAGCAACGGACAGGGGGCTGTTCAGCCCCAGCATTTT.

The chain recombines TRBV5-1 with TRBJ2-7, with D maybe TRBD2 (5 bases). There are 15 residues in the CDR3. Germline V lookup: CDR1 SGHRS, CDR2 YFSETQ. Trimming left V 0 bases short and J 3 bases short, with 13 bases between. CDR3 in amino acids: CASSLDRGRNYEQYF. The CDR3 region has the DNA TGCGCCAGCAGCTTGGATCGGGGTCGGAACTACGAGCAGTACTTC.

The gene calls are TRBV5-1 and TRBJ1-3; 8 nucleotides match TRBD1. Germline trimming cut 4 bases from V and 4 bases from J; bases unmatched to any gene: 4. The length of the CDR3 is 14 residues. Germline V gene data show CDR1 as SGHRS and CDR2 as YFSETQ. This chain's CDR3 is CASSLGDRGNTIYF. The DNA of the CDR3 is TGCGCCAGCAGCCTTGGGGACAGGGGAAACACCATATATTTT. Supplemented by reference TRBV5-1 and TRBJ1-3, the full variable domain reads KAGVTQTPRYLIKTRGQQVTLSCSPISGHRSVSWYQQTPGQGLQFLFEYFSETQRNKGNFPGRFSGRQFSNSRSEMNVSTLELGDSALYLCASSLGDRGNTIYFGEGSWLTVV.

This chain connects TRBV5-1 to TRBJ1-4; TRBD1 aligns across 7 bases. The CDR3 contains 16 residues. Germline-derived CDR1 and CDR2 are SGHRS and YFSETQ. The J segment lost 0 bases and the V segment lost 6 bases, leaving 8 bases of the junction unmatched. CDR3 region: CASTIGGTATNEKLFF. The CDR3 DNA reads TGCGCCAGCACCATTGGGGGGACAGCAACTAATGAAAAACTGTTTTTT.

The rearrangement joins TRBV5-1 to TRBJ2-5; 8 bases map to TRBD1. The CDR3 contains 18 residues. The germline V gene encodes CDR1 SGHRS and CDR2 YFSETQ. The trim removed 3 bases at V and 5 bases at J, leaving 18 bases unmatched. In nucleotides, the CDR3 is TGCGCCAGCAGCTCTAGGGGGACAGGAGTACAGGCGTCGGAGACCCAGTACTTC. This translates into CASSSRGTGVQASETQYF. Variable domain in full (rest from reference TRBV5-1 and TRBJ2-5): KAGVTQTPRYLIKTRGQQVTLSCSPISGHRSVSWYQQTPGQGLQFLFEYFSETQRNKGNFPGRFSGRQFSNSRSEMNVSTLELGDSALYLCASSSRGTGVQASETQYFGPGTRLLVL.

This clone turned up a few times. The chain combines TRBV15 with TRBJ2-1, with 9 bases fitting TRBD2. The germline V gene encodes CDR1 LNHNV and CDR2 YYDKDF (reference sequence). The CDR3 spans 15 residues. V lost 0 bases, J lost 7 bases, and 4 bases stayed unmatched. CDR3 nucleotides: TGTGCCACCAGCAGAGATAGCGGGAGCTCAAATGAGCAGTTCTTC. It yields the protein CATSRDSGSSNEQFF.

The J gene is TRBJ1-3, the V gene TRBV12-3 or TRBV12-4, with D possibly being TRBD1 (6 bases). The CDR3 sequence is 12 residues long. Trimming took 10 bases from V and 8 from J, leaving 15 bases between them. For the CDR3, the DNA is TGTGCCATCCGGTGGGGGGGCCACACCATATATTTT. It yields the protein CAIRWGGHTIYF.

The rearrangement links TRBV7-2 to TRBJ2-5; 8 bases agree with TRBD1. This CDR3 comprises 15 residues. Germline lookup yields CDR1 SGHTA and CDR2 FQGNSA. J was trimmed by 0 bases and V by 5 bases; bases with no gene match: 5. CDR3 sequence reads: CASSRTGLYQETQYF. The CDR3 DNA reads as TGTGCCAGCAGCCGGACAGGGCTCTACCAAGAGACCCAGTACTTC. The full variable domain, completed using reference TRBV7-2 and TRBJ2-5, is GAGVSQSPSNKVTEKGKDVELRCDPISGHTALYWYRQSLGQGLEFLIYFQGNSAPDKSGLPSDRFSAERTGGSVSTLTIQRTQQEDSAVYLCASSRTGLYQETQYFGPGTRLLVL.

The chain is built from TRBV2 and TRBJ1-2; TRBD1 might be the D (6 bases). Germline CDR1 is SNHLY and CDR2 is FYNNEI. CDR3 length: 11 amino acids. CDR3 DNA sequence: TGTGCTGTGGGGGCCGGCTATGGCTACACCTTC. Protein product: CAVGAGYGYTF.

This clone was observed a handful of times. The chain employs TRBV3-1 (or the pseudogene TRBV3-2) and TRBJ1-1; D unclear. Germline CDR1 and CDR2: LGHDT and YNNKEL (reference sequence). The germline V and J ends were trimmed by 1 base and 1 base, with 7 bases remaining between them. This CDR3 is 14 amino acids long. CDR3 bases: TGTGCCAGCAGCCAAGGAGAGGGGAACACTGAAGCTTTCTTT. Residues: CASSQGEGNTEAFF.

This rearrangement joins TRBV29-1 to TRBJ1-1; D is undetermined. V was shortened by 6 bases and J by 0 bases, with 17 bases between the two germline ends. This CDR3 has 15 amino acids. Germline V CDR1 and CDR2: SQVTM, ANQGSEA. CDR3 sequence reads: CSVALKLQLNTEAFF. The CDR3 bases are TGCAGCGTCGCCCTGAAGTTACAGCTGAACACTGAAGCTTTCTTT.

The chain combines TRBV28 with TRBJ2-3, with D tentatively TRBD2 (6 bases). CDR1 and CDR2 from the germline V gene are MDHEN and SYDVKM. V was trimmed by 3 bases and J by 5 bases, leaving 15 bases between them. The CDR3 has 15 amino acids. The chain's CDR3 is CASSFPRRAGDTQYF. CDR3 in DNA: TGTGCCAGCAGTTTCCCCCGGAGGGCGGGAGATACGCAGTATTTT.